This T cell receptor (beta chain) was found in a study of cytomegalovirus exposure and HLA in healthy donors. Findings of the study overall: It was found in a later analysis that first-cohort TCR clusters tended to co-occur in the 130 or so validation repertoires. As confirmed in vitro, a few CMV-associated chains were specific for CMV antigens.

This clone occurred once. The antigen remains unidentified. J gave up 6 bases and V 4 bases, and 6 bases lay outside the gene matches. This CDR3 is 15 amino acids long. Germline CDR1 is KGHSH and CDR2 is LQKENI. The assay was immunoSEQ multiplex PCR, and TCRdb's table has in-frame clones only and misses some. Here the sample spans some 88,000 clones, roughly 97% being singletons. The chain employs TRBV18 and TRBJ1-4, with 9 bases matching TRBD1. This sequence was found in a man aged 18 to 35 in good health and CMV-seronegative. The sequenced sample consisted of PBMCs. CDR3 coding DNA: TGTGCCAGCTCACAAGGGACAGGGAAGGATGAAAAACTGTTTTTT. Protein sequence: CASSQGTGKDEKLFF.